This T cell receptor (beta chain) stems from a study of cytomegalovirus exposure and HLA in healthy donors. PCR used 60 Vbeta primers and 13 Jbeta primers. Using immunoSEQ multiplex PCR, the repertoire was profiled, and TCRdb retains in-frame clones only, with some absent. The sample carries roughly 200,000 clones, 70% to 80% recorded once. CDR1 and CDR2 (germline): SGHRS, YFSETQ. The CDR3 is made up of 13 amino acids. V lost 0 bases and J 5 bases, leaving 8 bases between the germline ends. The sequence was obtained from a woman aged 55-70 years in good health and CMV-seropositive. The gene calls are TRBV5-1 and TRBJ1-2; D is uncertain. The specimen sequenced was PBMCs. In nucleotides, the CDR3 is TGCGCCAGCAGCTTGGGGTTGGAGTATGGCTACACCTTC. It translates to CASSLGLEYGYTF.